This T cell receptor (beta chain) was captured by sequencing in a study of shared clonotypes between healthy human individuals. The ends lost 0 bases at V and 6 bases at J; junction bases unmatched: 5. In germline, CDR1 is SGHRS, CDR2 YFSETQ. The CDR3 loop spans 16 amino acids. The assay was immunoSEQ multiplex PCR, and TCRdb's table has in-frame clones only and misses some. The data contain 470,000 or so clones, 81% of them singletons. The receptor was derived from a woman in her thirties or forties in good health. Some clones in this sample may be carry-over from other donors' samples. This chain uses TRBV5-1 with TRBJ2-1, with 11 bases lining up with TRBD2. Sequencing was carried out using PBMCs. DNA for the CDR3: TGCGCCAGCAGCTTGGGCACCGGGACTAGCGGCAATGAGCAGTTCTTC. Protein sequence: CASSLGTGTSGNEQFF.